This entry is about one T cell receptor beta chain. Its specificity is not known. The sample belongs to a study of OX40 agonist ivuxolimab in advanced cancers. Study at large: Patients received the agonistic anti-OX40 (CD134) antibody ivuxolimab. Patients received intravenous ivuxolimab every 2 weeks at 0.01 to 10 mg/kg.

General study points: Those patients achieving a partial response at 0.1-3.0 mg/kg showed among the lowest clonal expansion.

Data came from immunoSEQ multiplex PCR; TCRdb stores just in-frame clones and leaves some out. This repertoire shows roughly 25,000 clones, about four fifths found once; its top ten account for around 15%. Germline V gene lookup returns CDR1 SGHAT and CDR2 FQNNGV. With 4 bases clipped from V and 0 bases from J, the junction kept 5 bases outside the gene matches. This CDR3 spans 15 amino acids. Sequencing was performed on CD4+ or CD8+ T cells sorted from blood, taken in a trial of the OX40 agonist ivuxolimab. V and J are TRBV11-2 and TRBJ2-7; 8 bases line up with TRBD1. This clonotype was sampled from an adult with an advanced solid tumor such as melanoma, head and neck, liver or kidney cancer. The CDR3 here is CASSWGTGNSYEQYF. The CDR3 bases are TGTGCCAGCAGCTGGGGGACAGGCAACTCCTACGAGCAGTACTTC.